Listed below are T cell receptor beta chains from one sample, sequenced in a study of metastatic and nonmetastatic thyroid tumors. TCRdb reassembled clones from the PCR reads with MiXCR. The sample records roughly 40,000 clones, approximately 17% being singletons. The sequenced sample consisted of tumor tissue. The origin of the receptors is a female donor with papillary thyroid cancer or a benign thyroid nodule (not recorded which). Some clones in this sample may be carry-over from other donors' samples. CDR3s include the opening cysteine and the closing phenylalanine or tryptophan. Fields, in order: J gene, clone size, V gene, D gene, CDR3 DNA, CDR3 protein. A D gene is named only where the DNA matches it firmly. Clone size is not always given. Where it is, it says once, few, many or a class for expanded clones.

J gene: TRBJ1-6
clone size: many
V gene: TRBV12-3/TRBV12-4
D gene: -
CDR3 DNA: TGTGCCAGCACCTTGGCGGGGGGGAAGTCACCCCTCCACTTT
CDR3 protein: CASTLAGGKSPLHF

J gene: TRBJ2-7
clone size: many
V gene: TRBV5-4
D gene: -
CDR3 DNA: TGTGCCAGCAGCTTCAAGGGGGGCCTTGGCGAGCAGTACTTC
CDR3 protein: CASSFKGGLGEQYF

J gene: TRBJ1-4
clone size: many
V gene: TRBV3-1
D gene: -
CDR3 DNA: TGTGCCAGCAGCCAGGGGGCCCTCACAGAAAAACTGTTTTTT
CDR3 protein: CASSQGALTEKLFF

J gene: TRBJ1-2
clone size: many
V gene: TRBV3-1
D gene: -
CDR3 DNA: TGTGCCAGCAGCAACGGACAGGGCTACACCTTC
CDR3 protein: CASSNGQGYTF

J gene: TRBJ2-7
clone size: many
V gene: TRBV29-1
D gene: -
CDR3 DNA: TGCAGCGTTGAAGAAGAGGGGGTCAGCCAAATAACCTACGAGCAGTACTTC
CDR3 protein: CSVEEEGVSQITYEQYF

J gene: TRBJ1-2
clone size: -
V gene: TRBV6-1
D gene: -
CDR3 DNA: TGTGCCAGCAGTGTCATGATGGGATCTCCTTCTAACTATGGCTACACCTTC
CDR3 protein: CASSVMMGSPSNYGYTF

J gene: TRBJ1-4
clone size: many
V gene: TRBV6-1
D gene: TRBD1
CDR3 DNA: TGTGCCAGCAGACTAAAGGACAGGATTAATGAAAAACTGTTTTTT
CDR3 protein: CASRLKDRINEKLFF

J gene: TRBJ1-2
clone size: many
V gene: TRBV19
D gene: -
CDR3 DNA: TGTGCCAGTAGTATCGGTACAGTTAACTATGGCTACACCTTC
CDR3 protein: CASSIGTVNYGYTF

J gene: TRBJ2-2
clone size: many
V gene: TRBV7-7
D gene: -
CDR3 DNA: TGTGCTAGCAGCCCCGGCCGTAGCGGGGAGCTGTTTTTT
CDR3 protein: CASSPGRSGELFF

J gene: TRBJ2-3
clone size: -
V gene: TRBV12-3/TRBV12-4
D gene: -
CDR3 DNA: TGTGCCAGCAGTTCACTCCCTCCGCCCGGTGGTACGCAGTATTTT
CDR3 protein: CASSSLPPPGGTQYF

J gene: TRBJ1-2
clone size: many
V gene: TRBV27
D gene: -
CDR3 DNA: TGTGCCAGCTTGGGGCTCGGGGGGCGCTCGCCTTCTAACTATGGCTACACCTTC
CDR3 protein: CASLGLGGRSPSNYGYTF

J gene: TRBJ2-2
clone size: -
V gene: TRBV15
D gene: TRBD2
CDR3 DNA: TGTGCCACCAGCCTAAAACCCCGCGGGGGTTTATTGGGTGCCGTGGAGCTGTTTTTT
CDR3 protein: CATSLKPRGGLLGAVELFF

J gene: TRBJ1-6
clone size: -
V gene: TRBV20-1
D gene: -
CDR3 DNA: TGCAGTGCTAGCGCCCTTGGGTCTTTGGATTCACCCCTCCACTTT
CDR3 protein: CSASALGSLDSPLHF

J gene: TRBJ1-1
clone size: -
V gene: TRBV20-1
D gene: -
CDR3 DNA: TGCAGTGCTAGAGATGCCAGACAGATTGAAGCTTTCTTT
CDR3 protein: CSARDARQIEAFF

J gene: TRBJ2-7
clone size: -
V gene: TRBV20-1
D gene: -
CDR3 DNA: TGCAGTGCTAGAGATTATGGGTCTATTGCGTACGAGCAGTACTTC
CDR3 protein: CSARDYGSIAYEQYF

J gene: TRBJ2-7
clone size: many
V gene: TRBV28
D gene: TRBD2
CDR3 DNA: TGTGCCAGCAGTTTATGGACTAGCGGGGAGCAGTACTTC
CDR3 protein: CASSLWTSGEQYF